Listed below are T cell receptor beta chains from one sample, sequenced in a study of blood T cells in healthy people across ages. A single record per CDR3 protein comes from TCRdb applying MiXCR to the 5' RACE reads. Among about 970,000 distinct CDR3 sequences listed, just over 50% were seen once. Sequencing was performed on blood. The receptors derive from a woman in her sixties or seventies in good health. Each CDR3 is given with its conserved first and last residue. Fields, in order: CDR3 DNA, CDR3 protein, D gene, V gene, J gene, clone size. The D gene is left open where the match is weak. Size tells how often a clone was seen (once, few, many) or the class of an expanded clone, and some rows leave it out.

CDR3 DNA: TGCAGTGCTACCCTTCCGGGACTAGATCACAATGAGCAGTTCTTC
CDR3 protein: CSATLPGLDHNEQFF
D gene: TRBD2
V gene: TRBV20-1
J gene: TRBJ2-1
clone size: NA

CDR3 DNA: TGCGCCAGCAGCCAAGTTACCAACAATGAGCAGTTCTTC
CDR3 protein: CASSQVTNNEQFF
D gene: NA
V gene: TRBV4-1
J gene: TRBJ2-1
clone size: NA

CDR3 DNA: TGTGCCAGCAGCTTAGGAAACAATAACTATGGCTACACCTTC
CDR3 protein: CASSLGNNNYGYTF
D gene: NA
V gene: TRBV7-9
J gene: TRBJ1-2
clone size: NA

CDR3 DNA: TGCGCCAGCAGCTTCAATCCTCAGGGATTGGAAAAACTGTTTTTT
CDR3 protein: CASSFNPQGLEKLFF
D gene: NA
V gene: TRBV5-1
J gene: TRBJ1-4
clone size: NA

CDR3 DNA: TGTGCCAGCAGTGACTCGAATTTGCAAGCACTCCAGTTCTTC
CDR3 protein: CASSDSNLQALQFF
D gene: NA
V gene: TRBV6-4
J gene: TRBJ2-1
clone size: NA

CDR3 DNA: TGTGCCAGCAGTGACTACAGGGTTCATGAGCAGTTCTTC
CDR3 protein: CASSDYRVHEQFF
D gene: NA
V gene: TRBV6-2/TRBV6-3
J gene: TRBJ2-1
clone size: NA

CDR3 DNA: TGTGCCAGCAGCCAAGTCGGCGGGGCCGCACGGGATACGCAGTATTTT
CDR3 protein: CASSQVGGAARDTQYF
D gene: NA
V gene: TRBV4-2
J gene: TRBJ2-3
clone size: few

CDR3 DNA: TGTGCCAGCAGCTTAGGCGGGAGGGCCGCCGGGGAGCTGTTTTTT
CDR3 protein: CASSLGGRAAGELFF
D gene: TRBD2
V gene: TRBV11-2
J gene: TRBJ2-2
clone size: NA

CDR3 DNA: TGCAGCATACCCCGGGGTTCCTACAATGAGCAGTACTTC
CDR3 protein: CSIPRGSYNEQYF
D gene: NA
V gene: TRBV29-1
J gene: TRBJ2-7
clone size: NA

CDR3 DNA: TGTGCCAGCAGCCAAGGGACTAGCGGGAGTTTGGCCTACGAGCAGTACTTC
CDR3 protein: CASSQGTSGSLAYEQYF
D gene: TRBD2
V gene: TRBV3-1
J gene: TRBJ2-7
clone size: NA

CDR3 DNA: TGCAGTGCTAGTGGGGCCATGGCTGTGGGCACTGAAGCTTTCTTT
CDR3 protein: CSASGAMAVGTEAFF
D gene: NA
V gene: TRBV20-1
J gene: TRBJ1-1
clone size: NA

CDR3 DNA: TGTGCCAGCCAAGACCCTCCGGGGTTGGGAGATACGCAGTATTTT
CDR3 protein: CASQDPPGLGDTQYF
D gene: NA
V gene: TRBV28
J gene: TRBJ2-3
clone size: NA

CDR3 DNA: TGTGCCAGCAGCACGGACAGGGGGTGCGAGCAGTACTTC
CDR3 protein: CASSTDRGCEQYF
D gene: TRBD1
V gene: TRBV7-2
J gene: TRBJ2-7
clone size: NA

CDR3 DNA: TGTGCCAGCAGCCCCCGACAGGCCATCTCCTACGAGCAGTACTTC
CDR3 protein: CASSPRQAISYEQYF
D gene: NA
V gene: TRBV9
J gene: TRBJ2-7
clone size: NA

CDR3 DNA: TGTGCCACCTCCCCGGGGGGGAAGACTTGGGAAAAACTGTTTTTT
CDR3 protein: CATSPGGKTWEKLFF
D gene: NA
V gene: TRBV28
J gene: TRBJ1-4
clone size: few

CDR3 DNA: TGTGCCATCAGTGGACTAGCGGGAGGCAATGAGCAGTTCTTC
CDR3 protein: CAISGLAGGNEQFF
D gene: TRBD2
V gene: TRBV10-3
J gene: TRBJ2-1
clone size: NA

CDR3 DNA: TGTGCCAGCAGTGACTCGATTTCGGATGATGGCTACACCTTC
CDR3 protein: CASSDSISDDGYTF
D gene: NA
V gene: TRBV6-6
J gene: TRBJ1-2
clone size: NA

CDR3 DNA: TGCAGCGCCGGGACAGGGGGTCAAGCTTTCTTT
CDR3 protein: CSAGTGGQAFF
D gene: TRBD1
V gene: TRBV20-1
J gene: TRBJ1-1
clone size: NA

CDR3 DNA: TGTGTCAGCAGTCCACCAATCGGGACTAGCGGGTCTAGCACAGATACGCAGTATTTT
CDR3 protein: CVSSPPIGTSGSSTDTQYF
D gene: TRBD2
V gene: TRBV28
J gene: TRBJ2-3
clone size: NA

CDR3 DNA: TGTGCCAGCAGCAAGTGGCTGATGGACGAGCAGTACTTC
CDR3 protein: CASSKWLMDEQYF
D gene: NA
V gene: TRBV21-1
J gene: TRBJ2-7
clone size: few

CDR3 DNA: TGCGCCAGCAGCTTCACCGGGATCTCCTACGAGCAGTACTTC
CDR3 protein: CASSFTGISYEQYF
D gene: NA
V gene: TRBV5-1
J gene: TRBJ2-7
clone size: NA

CDR3 DNA: TGTGCCAGCAGCCGGACTAGCGGGAGGAGGTATGAGCAGTACTTC
CDR3 protein: CASSRTSGRRYEQYF
D gene: TRBD2
V gene: TRBV5-5
J gene: TRBJ2-5
clone size: NA

CDR3 DNA: TGCGCCAGCAGCTTCGACAGTCCCTACGAGCAGTACTTC
CDR3 protein: CASSFDSPYEQYF
D gene: NA
V gene: TRBV5-1
J gene: TRBJ2-7
clone size: few

CDR3 DNA: TGTGCCAGCAGCTTAGCGCGCCAGAATTACGAGCAGTACTTC
CDR3 protein: CASSLARQNYEQYF
D gene: NA
V gene: TRBV7-2
J gene: TRBJ2-7
clone size: NA

CDR3 DNA: TGTGCCAGCACCTTGATGCAGGCTTCTAACTATGGCTACACCTTC
CDR3 protein: CASTLMQASNYGYTF
D gene: NA
V gene: TRBV6-1
J gene: TRBJ1-2
clone size: few

CDR3 DNA: TGTGCCAGCAGTGACAGTCACCTAGAAAAACTGTTTTTT
CDR3 protein: CASSDSHLEKLFF
D gene: NA
V gene: TRBV25-1
J gene: TRBJ1-4
clone size: few

CDR3 DNA: TGTGCCAGCAGCCAACGGACAGGGAACGAGCAGTACTTC
CDR3 protein: CASSQRTGNEQYF
D gene: TRBD1
V gene: TRBV5-6
J gene: TRBJ2-7
clone size: NA

CDR3 DNA: TGCAGTGCTTTAAGTGGGTTCCTCCTAGCTTCCTACGAGCAGTTCTTC
CDR3 protein: CSALSGFLLASYEQFF
D gene: NA
V gene: TRBV20-1
J gene: TRBJ2-1
clone size: NA

CDR3 DNA: TGCAGTGCTAGTAGGTCGGGCCCTTACAATGAGCAGTTCTTC
CDR3 protein: CSASRSGPYNEQFF
D gene: NA
V gene: TRBV20-1
J gene: TRBJ2-1
clone size: NA

CDR3 DNA: TGCGCCAGCAGCCAAAATGGTTACTACGAGCAGTACTTC
CDR3 protein: CASSQNGYYEQYF
D gene: NA
V gene: TRBV4-1
J gene: TRBJ2-7
clone size: NA

CDR3 DNA: TGTGCCAGCAGTAACCCAGGACAGCCCTCCTATGGCTACACCTTC
CDR3 protein: CASSNPGQPSYGYTF
D gene: NA
V gene: TRBV28
J gene: TRBJ1-2
clone size: once

CDR3 DNA: TGTGCCAGCAGCCCAGGACAGGGGGTTAAGCAGTACTTC
CDR3 protein: CASSPGQGVKQYF
D gene: TRBD1
V gene: TRBV7-2
J gene: TRBJ2-7
clone size: NA

CDR3 DNA: TGTGCCAGCAGCCAAGATCGGGGCGGGTTCTCCTACGAGCAGTACTTC
CDR3 protein: CASSQDRGGFSYEQYF
D gene: NA
V gene: TRBV3-1
J gene: TRBJ2-7
clone size: few